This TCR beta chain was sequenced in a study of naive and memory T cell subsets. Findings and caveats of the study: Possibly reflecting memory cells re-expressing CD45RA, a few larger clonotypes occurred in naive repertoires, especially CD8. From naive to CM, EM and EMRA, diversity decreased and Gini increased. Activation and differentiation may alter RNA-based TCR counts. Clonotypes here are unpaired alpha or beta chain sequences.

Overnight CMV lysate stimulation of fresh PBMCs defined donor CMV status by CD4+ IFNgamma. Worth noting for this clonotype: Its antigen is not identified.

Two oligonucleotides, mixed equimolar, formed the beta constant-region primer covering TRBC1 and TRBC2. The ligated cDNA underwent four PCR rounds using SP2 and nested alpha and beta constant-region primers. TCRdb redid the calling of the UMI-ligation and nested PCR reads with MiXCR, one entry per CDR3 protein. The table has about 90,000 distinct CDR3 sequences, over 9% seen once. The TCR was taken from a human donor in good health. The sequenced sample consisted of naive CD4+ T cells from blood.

The CDR3 DNA reads TGTGCCAGCAGCCAAGCCGGATGGTATAATTCACCCCTCCACTTT. Residues: CASSQAGWYNSPLHF. J is TRBJ1-6 and V is TRBV14; D uncertain. Between the trimmed V and J ends, which lost 1 base and 4 bases, there was a span of 8 bases. The germline CDR1 and CDR2 sequences are SGHDN and FVKESK. This CDR3 is 15 amino acids long.